The 3 T cell receptor beta chains below come from one sample, sequenced in a study of T-cell memory formation after mild COVID-19. TCRdb re-analysed the 5' RACE reads in MiXCR, keeping a single row per CDR3 protein. In the table there are nearly 350,000 distinct CDR3 sequences, 10% to 15% of which are singletons. The sample consisted of PBMCs or a T cell subset sorted from them (not recorded which). These receptors were obtained from a man aged 18 to 29 who had mild COVID-19 (a few samples of this study predate the infection). Cell type and time point are not known.

The chain employs TRBV7-2 and TRBJ1-2; D is ambiguous. The V end was cut by 1 base, the J end by 5 bases, with 14 bases between. Per germline, CDR1 SGHTA and CDR2 FQGNSA. The CDR3 length is 15 residues. The chain's CDR3 is CASSLEYAEGYGYTF. Written as DNA, the CDR3 is TGTGCCAGCAGCTTAGAATATGCTGAGGGATATGGCTACACCTTC. The full variable domain, with the rest looked up from reference TRBV7-2 and TRBJ1-2, is GAGVSQSPSNKVTEKGKDVELRCDPISGHTALYWYRQSLGQGLEFLIYFQGNSAPDKSGLPSDRFSAERTGGSVSTLTIQRTQQEDSAVYLCASSLEYAEGYGYTFGSGTRLTVV.

This chain joins TRBV18 and TRBJ1-4, with TRBD1 as a possible D gene (5 bases). This CDR3 is 14 amino acids long. Per germline, CDR1 KGHSH and CDR2 LQKENI. Between the trimmed V and J ends, which lost 2 bases and 8 bases, there was a span of 12 bases. This CDR3 reads CASSPSAGREKLFF. Here the CDR3 DNA reads TGTGCCAGCTCACCATCGGCAGGGAGGGAAAAACTGTTTTTT.

The chain joins TRBV4-3 to TRBJ1-1, with D unclear. Trimming cost V 0 bases and J 0 bases, with 14 bases left between them. The CDR3 runs 17 residues. CDR1 is LGHNA, CDR2 YSLEER, per germline. CDR3 bases: TGCGCCAGCAGCCAAGATTGGAGATCCTCCATGAACACTGAAGCTTTCTTT. Translating it yields CASSQDWRSSMNTEAFF.